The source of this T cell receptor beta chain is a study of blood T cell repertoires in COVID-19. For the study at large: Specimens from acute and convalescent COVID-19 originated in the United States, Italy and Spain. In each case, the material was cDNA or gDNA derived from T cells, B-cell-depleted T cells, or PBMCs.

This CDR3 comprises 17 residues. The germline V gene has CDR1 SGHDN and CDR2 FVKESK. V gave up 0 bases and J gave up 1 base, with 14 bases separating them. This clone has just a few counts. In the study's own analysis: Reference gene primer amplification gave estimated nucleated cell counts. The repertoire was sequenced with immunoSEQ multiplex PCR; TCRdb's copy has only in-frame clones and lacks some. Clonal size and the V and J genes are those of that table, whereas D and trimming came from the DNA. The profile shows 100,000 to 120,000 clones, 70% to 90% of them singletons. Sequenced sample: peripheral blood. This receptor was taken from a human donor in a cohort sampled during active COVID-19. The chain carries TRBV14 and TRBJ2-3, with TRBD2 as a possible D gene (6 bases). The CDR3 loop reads CASSQDRLGGRTDTQYF. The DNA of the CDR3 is TGTGCCAGCAGCCAAGATCGGTTGGGGGGACGCACAGATACGCAGTATTTT.